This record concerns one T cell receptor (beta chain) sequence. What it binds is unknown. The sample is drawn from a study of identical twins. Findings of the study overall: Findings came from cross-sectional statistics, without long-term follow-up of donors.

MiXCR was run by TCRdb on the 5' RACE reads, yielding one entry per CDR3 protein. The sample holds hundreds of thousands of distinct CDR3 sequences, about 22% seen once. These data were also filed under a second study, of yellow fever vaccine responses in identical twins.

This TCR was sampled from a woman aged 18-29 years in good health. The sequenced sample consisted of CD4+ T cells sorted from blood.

CDR3 sequence: CASSLEETSGSGWYNEQFF. The CDR3, as DNA: TGTGCCAGCAGCTTAGAGGAGACTAGCGGGAGTGGCTGGTACAATGAGCAGTTCTTC. The J gene is TRBJ2-1, the V gene TRBV7-6; TRBD2 agrees at 12 bases. The CDR3 spans 19 residues. The germline gives CDR1 SGHVS, CDR2 FNYEAQ. The J segment lost 4 bases and the V segment lost 1 base, leaving 11 bases of the junction unmatched.